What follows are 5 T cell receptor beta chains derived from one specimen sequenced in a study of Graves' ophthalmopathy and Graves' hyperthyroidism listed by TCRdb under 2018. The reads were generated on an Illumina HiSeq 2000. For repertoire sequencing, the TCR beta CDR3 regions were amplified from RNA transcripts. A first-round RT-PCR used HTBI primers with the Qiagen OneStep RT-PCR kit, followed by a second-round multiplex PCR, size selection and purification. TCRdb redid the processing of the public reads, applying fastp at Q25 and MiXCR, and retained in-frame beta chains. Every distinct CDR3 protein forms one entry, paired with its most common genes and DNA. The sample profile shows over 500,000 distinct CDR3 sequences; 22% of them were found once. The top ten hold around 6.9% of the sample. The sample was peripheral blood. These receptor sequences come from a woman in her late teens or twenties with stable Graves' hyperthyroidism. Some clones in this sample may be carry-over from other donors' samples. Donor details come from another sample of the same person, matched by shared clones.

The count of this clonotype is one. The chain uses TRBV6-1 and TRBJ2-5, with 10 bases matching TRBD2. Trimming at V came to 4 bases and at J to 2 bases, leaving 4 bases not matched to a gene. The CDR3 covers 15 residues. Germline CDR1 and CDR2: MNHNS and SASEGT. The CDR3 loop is CASSGAGGRQETQYF. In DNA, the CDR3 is TGTGCCAGCAGTGGAGCGGGGGGGCGGCAAGAGACCCAGTACTTC.

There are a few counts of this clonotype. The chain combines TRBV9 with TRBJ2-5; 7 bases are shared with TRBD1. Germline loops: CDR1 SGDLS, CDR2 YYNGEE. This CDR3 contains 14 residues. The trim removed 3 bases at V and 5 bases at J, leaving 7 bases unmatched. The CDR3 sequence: CASSATGIKETQYF. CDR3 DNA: TGTGCCAGCAGCGCGACAGGGATTAAGGAGACCCAGTACTTC.

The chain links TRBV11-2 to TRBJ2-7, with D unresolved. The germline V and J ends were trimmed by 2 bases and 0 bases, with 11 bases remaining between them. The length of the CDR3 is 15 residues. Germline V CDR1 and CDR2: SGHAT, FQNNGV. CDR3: CASSLMQISSYEQYF. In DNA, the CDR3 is TGTGCCAGCAGCTTAATGCAGATTAGCTCCTACGAGCAGTACTTC. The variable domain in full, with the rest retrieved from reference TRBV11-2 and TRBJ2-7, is EAGVAQSPRYKIIEKRQSVAFWCNPISGHATLYWYQQILGQGPKLLIQFQNNGVVDDSQLPKDRFSAERLKGVDSTLKIQPAKLEDSAVYLCASSLMQISSYEQYFGPGTRLTVT.

The CDR3 bases are TGTGCCAGTAGTCGAATGGACTCCTACGAGCAGTACTTC. It is translated as CASSRMDSYEQYF. The chain carries TRBV19 and TRBJ2-7; D remains ambiguous. Deletions cut 5 bases from V and 0 bases from J, with 8 bases between. Germline V CDR1 and CDR2: LNHDA, SQIVND (reference sequence). This CDR3 is 13 amino acids long.

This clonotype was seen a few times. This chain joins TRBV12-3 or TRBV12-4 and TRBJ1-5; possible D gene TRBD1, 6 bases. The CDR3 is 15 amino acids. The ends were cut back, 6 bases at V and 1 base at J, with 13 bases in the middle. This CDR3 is CASSRDNRSNQPQHF. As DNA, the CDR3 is TGTGCCAGCAGCCGGGACAATAGGAGCAATCAGCCCCAGCATTTT.